This record looks at one TCR beta chain sequence and its context. The entry originates in a study of cytomegalovirus exposure and HLA in healthy donors. The donors formed part of the roughly 110-subject validation cohort, distinct from the roughly 620-subject first cohort. Sequenced by immunoSEQ multiplex PCR; TCRdb stores in-frame clones only, minus some. The sample carries about 63,000 clones, 80% to 90% recorded once. V lost 6 bases to trimming and J lost 12 bases, with 15 bases between them. Germline-derived CDR1 and CDR2 are MDHEN and SYDVKM. This CDR3 region has 12 residues. Input material: PBMCs. V and J are TRBV28 and TRBJ2-1; unclear D gene. The clonotype was recovered from a woman between 18 and 29 years old in good health and CMV-seronegative. The CDR3 DNA sequence: TGTGCCAGCAGCCTACAAACCGCGGTGCAGTTCTTC. Translating it yields CASSLQTAVQFF.